These 2 T cell receptor beta chains were all obtained from the same sample, sequenced in a study of T-cell memory formation after mild COVID-19 (dated by TCRdb to the early 2020s). The library was produced with 5' RACE. Sequencing took place on an Illumina NovaSeq 6000. TCRdb reanalyzed the raw reads on its own, using fastp at Q25 for trimming and MiXCR for clone calling, and kept in-frame beta chains. Each CDR3 protein gets just one entry, which takes the most common genes and DNA from the rows behind it. The sample yields more than 750 distinct CDR3 sequences; around 45% were counted once. The biggest ten clones account for about 10% of the sample. Sequencing was done on a sample of PBMCs or a T cell subset sorted from them (not recorded which). The receptors come from an adult who had mild COVID-19 (a few samples of this study predate the infection). The sample titles of this study are shuffled in the database, so cell type and time point are left out.

This clonotype qualifies as medium-sized. The chain links TRBV30 to TRBJ1-2; 7 bases agree with TRBD1. The CDR3 is 16 residues long. CDR1 is GTSNPN, CDR2 SVGIG, per germline (reference sequence). V lost 5 bases, J lost 4 bases, and 16 bases stayed unmatched. DNA for the CDR3: TGTGCCTGGGAGAATTTTTTAATGACAGGGATCTATGGCTACACCTTC. This gives the protein CAWENFLMTGIYGYTF.

This clonotype was counted once. The chain employs TRBV12-3 or TRBV12-4 and TRBJ1-2; no firm D call. This CDR3 is built from 11 residues. Trimming removed 9 bases at V and 6 bases at J, with 11 bases between. In DNA, the CDR3 is TGTGCCAGTAGCCTCGTCAATGGCTACACCTTC. Translated, it gives CASSLVNGYTF.